Below are 25 T cell receptor beta chains sequenced from a single sample in a study of blood T cells in healthy people across ages. A second PCR of 7 to 11 cycles used a sample-barcoded 5' primer and a J-beta primer mix. TCRdb called the 5' RACE reads again in MiXCR, with one record for every CDR3 protein. The sample has roughly 700,000 distinct CDR3 sequences; around half are singletons. The source material was blood. These receptors all come from an older woman in good health.

Comments on this clonotype: A much more abundant neighbour one base away suggests this may be a read error. The V call is TRBV20-1, the J call TRBJ2-1; 13 bases map to TRBD2. The CDR3 spans 13 residues. CDR1 is DFQATT, CDR2 SNEGSKA, per germline (reference sequence). V gave up 6 bases and J gave up 13 bases; unmatched junction bases: 9. This CDR3 reads CSAVGLAGETQFF. CDR3 DNA: TGCAGTGCCGTAGGACTAGCGGGAGAGACCCAGTTCTTC.

The chain is built from TRBV6-6 and TRBJ1-4; TRBD1 matches at 7 bases. The CDR3 runs 16 residues. CDR1 is MNHNY and CDR2 is SVGAGI in the germline V gene (reference sequence). Germline trimming cut 0 bases from V and 7 bases from J; bases unmatched to any gene: 8. CDR3 nucleotide sequence: TGTGCCAGCAGTTACTCCGGGACAGTGTCCAGTGAAAAACTGTTTTTT. Its protein is CASSYSGTVSSEKLFF.

The chain couples TRBV5-1 to TRBJ1-4, with 7 bases aligning to TRBD1. Germline V gene lookup returns CDR1 SGHRS and CDR2 YFSETQ. The ends lost 3 bases at V and 3 bases at J; junction bases unmatched: 5. The CDR3 consists of 15 residues. CDR3 sequence (DNA): TGCGCCAGCAGCTCAACAGGGGATCCTAATGAAAAACTGTTTTTT. Encoded protein: CASSSTGDPNEKLFF.

The rearrangement links TRBV6-5 to TRBJ2-4; D possibly matches TRBD1 or TRBD2 (5 bases each). The germline gives CDR1 MNHEY, CDR2 SVGAGI. The CDR3 totals 10 residues. CDR3 residues: CRDGKNIQYF. The CDR3 region has the DNA TGTCGGGACGGTAAAAACATTCAGTACTTC.

J is TRBJ1-1 and V is TRBV6-6; D perhaps matches TRBD1 (5 bases). Per the germline V gene, CDR1 is MNHNY and CDR2 is SVGAGI (reference sequence). The CDR3 is 14 amino acids. The V and J ends lost 5 bases and 2 bases respectively, with 12 bases between them. Here the CDR3 reads CASSPPTGNTEAFF. The DNA of the CDR3 is TGTGCCAGCAGTCCCCCCACAGGAAACACTGAAGCTTTCTTT.

This chain joins TRBV12-3 or TRBV12-4 and TRBJ1-2, with D perhaps TRBD1 (5 bases). The CDR3 is 14 amino acids. Trimming left V 5 bases short and J 0 bases short, with 10 bases between. The CDR3, as DNA: TGTGCCAGCAGTGTGGGGGAAGCTAACTATGGCTACACCTTC. Translating it yields CASSVGEANYGYTF.

This clonotype was found a few times. The chain links TRBV3-1 to TRBJ1-5; 10 nucleotides align to TRBD1. The J segment lost 4 bases and the V segment lost 9 bases, leaving 9 bases of the junction unmatched. CDR3 length equals 15 residues. The germline V gene encodes CDR1 LGHDT and CDR2 YNNKEL (reference sequence). The CDR3 is CASQAGTGVNQPQHF. In nucleotides, the CDR3 is TGTGCCAGTCAAGCCGGGACAGGGGTTAATCAGCCCCAGCATTTT.

The rearrangement joins TRBV6-5 to TRBJ1-2; 12 positions match TRBD1. The V gene end was trimmed by 4 bases and the J gene end by 4 bases; junction bases not matched to a gene: 4. Per the germline V gene, CDR1 is MNHEY and CDR2 is SVGAGI. The CDR3 contains 15 residues. CDR3 sequence reads: CASSSGTGGGYGYTF. CDR3 bases: TGTGCCAGCAGTTCCGGGACAGGGGGCGGCTATGGCTACACCTTC.

The J gene is TRBJ1-1, the V gene TRBV27; TRBD1 matches 7 bases. The CDR3 extends over 14 amino acids. The junction had 7 bases not matched to a gene; V was cut back by 4 bases and J by 5 bases. CDR1 and CDR2 (germline): MNHEY, SMNVEV (reference sequence). CDR3 loop: CASSSYQGGTEAFF. As DNA, the CDR3 is TGTGCCAGCAGTTCCTACCAGGGGGGGACTGAAGCTTTCTTT.

The chain recombines TRBV27 with TRBJ1-5; 11 nucleotides align to TRBD1. Germline trimming cut 6 bases from V and 6 bases from J; bases unmatched to any gene: 19. Germline CDR1 is MNHEY and CDR2 is SMNVEV (reference sequence). The CDR3 length is 19 residues. CDR3 amino acids: CASSLGGGQGGIGGQPQHF. CDR3 nucleotides: TGTGCCAGCAGCCTGGGGGGGGGACAGGGGGGTATAGGAGGTCAGCCCCAGCATTTT.

The rearrangement uses TRBV20-1 and TRBJ2-7, with a weak D call TRBD1 (6 bases). Germline V gives CDR1 DFQATT, CDR2 SNEGSKA (reference sequence). This CDR3 is 13 amino acids long. Trimming removed 5 bases from V and 6 bases from J, with 17 bases in between. This CDR3 is CSARPGALVEQYF. DNA of the CDR3: TGCAGTGCTCGTCCAGGGGCGTTGGTCGAGCAGTACTTC.

V is TRBV9 and J is TRBJ1-2, with TRBD1 matching 7 bases. Germline V gives CDR1 SGDLS, CDR2 YYNGEE. V lost 5 bases to trimming and J lost 3 bases; unmatched junction nucleotides: 10. CDR3 size: 15 residues. CDR3 nucleotides: TGTGCCAGCAGACACTCCTACAGGGGAGACTATGGCTACACCTTC. It specifies CASRHSYRGDYGYTF.

This clonotype showed up many times. The chain carries TRBV5-1 and TRBJ2-3; 11 nucleotides align to TRBD2. The CDR3 runs to 16 residues. The trim removed 0 bases at V and 2 bases at J, leaving 2 bases unmatched. Germline lookup yields CDR1 SGHRS and CDR2 YFSETQ. Here the CDR3 DNA reads TGCGCCAGCAGCTTGGGACTAGCGGGATCCACAGATACGCAGTATTTT. The encoded protein is CASSLGLAGSTDTQYF.

This chain connects TRBV4-3 to TRBJ1-2; no clear D gene. Germline V lookup: CDR1 LGHNA, CDR2 YSLEER. The germline V and J ends were trimmed by 0 bases and 5 bases, with 10 bases remaining between them. This CDR3 spans 14 amino acids. DNA for the CDR3: TGCGCCAGCAGCCAAGATCAGGCGAGGTATGGCTACACCTTC. It encodes CASSQDQARYGYTF.

The J gene is TRBJ1-1, the V gene TRBV7-2, with 8 nucleotides matching TRBD1. Unmatched junction bases numbered 4, after V lost 2 bases and J lost 5 bases. The germline V gene has CDR1 SGHTA and CDR2 FQGNSA. The CDR3 has 14 residues. CDR3 sequence (DNA): TGTGCCAGCAGCTTATCAGGGGGCATAACTGAAGCTTTCTTT. Translation gives CASSLSGGITEAFF.

The table lists this clonotype with many counts. CDR3 sequence: CASSSEVSGRYSYEQYF. The CDR3 bases are TGTGCCAGCAGCTCAGAGGTTAGCGGGAGATACTCCTACGAGCAGTACTTC. The J gene is TRBJ2-7, the V gene TRBV7-8; 9 positions agree with TRBD2. With V trimmed by 4 bases and J by 0 bases, 10 bases remained unmatched. The CDR3 spans 17 residues. Looked up from germline, CDR1 is SGHVS and CDR2 is FQNEAQ.

This clonotype was picked up a small number of times. The chain is built from TRBV7-2 and TRBJ2-1, with a possible D match to TRBD2 (5 bases). CDR1 and CDR2 (germline): SGHTA, FQGNSA. The length of the CDR3 is 16 residues. Trimming removed 5 bases at V and 2 bases at J, with 16 bases between. The CDR3 is CASSPQWRAAYNEQFF. CDR3 nucleotide sequence: TGTGCCAGCAGCCCCCAGTGGCGGGCCGCCTACAATGAGCAGTTCTTC.

The chain carries TRBV7-2 and TRBJ2-7; the D gene is possibly TRBD2 (6 bases). There are 12 residues in the CDR3. Trimming left V 8 bases short and J 2 bases short, with 10 bases between. The germline gives CDR1 SGHTA, CDR2 FQGNSA. The DNA for the CDR3 is TGTGCCAGCGGGGCGGGAACCTACGAGCAGTACTTC. It translates to CASGAGTYEQYF.

The chain is built from TRBV20-1 and TRBJ2-7, with 10 bases matching TRBD2. Trimming at V came to 4 bases and at J to 2 bases, leaving 5 bases not matched to a gene. Germline CDR1 and CDR2: DFQATT and SNEGSKA (reference sequence). This CDR3 is 14 amino acids long. The CDR3, as DNA: TGCAGTGCTAATAGCGGGAGGTATCCCTACGAGCAGTACTTC. Its protein is CSANSGRYPYEQYF.

The chain combines TRBV7-2 with TRBJ2-7; D is perhaps TRBD1 or TRBD2 (5 bases each). Trimming took 4 bases from V and 4 from J, leaving 17 bases between them. Looked up from germline, CDR1 is SGHTA and CDR2 is FQGNSA. This CDR3 has 15 residues. The CDR3 sequence: CASSSGDPGKYEQYF. DNA of the CDR3: TGTGCCAGCAGCTCCGGGGACCCAGGGAAGTACGAGCAGTACTTC.

The CDR3 DNA reads as TGTGCCTGGTCGTCGTTAGAAGAGACCCAGTACTTC. It codes for CAWSSLEETQYF. The chain has TRBV30 and TRBJ2-5; no reliable D call. Trimming cost V 5 bases and J 3 bases, with 10 bases left between them. The CDR3 consists of 12 residues. The germline V gene encodes CDR1 GTSNPN and CDR2 SVGIG (reference sequence). The variable domain in full, completed from reference TRBV30 and TRBJ2-5, reads SQTIHQWPATLVQPVGSPLSLECTVEGTSNPNLYWYRQAAGRGLQLLFYSVGIGQISSEVPQNLSASRPQDRQFILSSKKLLLSDSGFYLCAWSSLEETQYFGPGTRLLVL.

The CDR3 loop is CASSLTGPLMNTEAFF. The CDR3 DNA is TGTGCCAGCAGCCTCACCGGGCCTCTTATGAACACTGAAGCTTTCTTT. V usage is TRBV7-2 and J usage is TRBJ1-1; D is undetermined. Germline V gives CDR1 SGHTA, CDR2 FQGNSA. With 5 bases removed from V and 0 bases from J, the gap between germline ends came to 16 bases. The CDR3 spans 16 residues.

The CDR3 loop is CASSVTRDTNEQFF. The CDR3 nucleotides read TGTGCCAGCAGTGTTACGCGGGACACCAATGAGCAGTTCTTC. J is TRBJ2-1 and V is TRBV6-4, with D perhaps assigned TRBD1 or TRBD2 (6 bases each). CDR3 size: 14 residues. Germline V lookup: CDR1 MRHNA, CDR2 SNTAGT. V was cut by 4 bases and J by 6 bases, with 13 bases left in between.

This clonotype was found once. The J gene is TRBJ1-6, the V gene TRBV7-9; maybe TRBD1 (5 bases). CDR3 size: 15 residues. Trimming pared 6 bases from V and 5 bases from J, leaving 14 bases between. Germline V gene lookup returns CDR1 SEHNR and CDR2 FQNEAQ (reference sequence). This CDR3 is CASRLREGNNSPLHF. The CDR3 region has the DNA TGTGCCAGCAGGCTGAGGGAGGGGAATAATTCACCCCTCCACTTT.

This clonotype was counted between two and nine times. The chain uses TRBV5-1 and TRBJ2-5, with 9 bases lining up with TRBD1. This CDR3 region has 17 residues. V lost 0 bases and J lost 3; bases outside the gene matches: 9. From germline, CDR1 is SGHRS and CDR2 YFSETQ. CDR3 sequence reads: CASSLVPGQGIEETQYF. CDR3 coding DNA: TGCGCCAGCAGCTTGGTCCCGGGACAGGGTATAGAAGAGACCCAGTACTTC.